Listed below are T cell receptor beta chains from one sample, sequenced in a study of blood T cell repertoires in COVID-19. Using immunoSEQ multiplex PCR, the repertoire was profiled, and TCRdb retains in-frame clones only, with some absent. This table has around 100,000 clones, 90% appearing once. The specimen sequenced was peripheral blood. The receptor source for this set is a man between 50 and 59 years old with acute or convalescent COVID-19. CDR3s include the opening cysteine and the closing phenylalanine or tryptophan. D genes are given only for firm matches. Expanded clones get a size class; other rows say once, few or many, or leave the size out.

D | size | J | V | DNA | CDR3
- | - | TRBJ2-7 | TRBV30 | TGTGCCTGGAGCCCCCGGGACAGCCAGGCGGGGACCTACGAGCAGTACTTC | CAWSPRDSQAGTYEQYF
- | - | TRBJ1-5 | TRBV18 | TGTGCCAGCTCAGAGGGACTAAATCAGCCCCAGCATTTT | CASSEGLNQPQHF
TRBD1 | - | TRBJ2-4 | TRBV7-6 | TGTGCCAGCAGCTCTCCGGGACAGGGTGACATTCAGTACTTC | CASSSPGQGDIQYF
TRBD1 | - | TRBJ1-2 | TRBV6-5 | TGTGCCAGCAGCGACAGGGGGCTTTTTTATGGCTACACCTTC | CASSDRGLFYGYTF
TRBD1 | - | TRBJ1-4 | TRBV4-2 | TGTGCCAGCAGCCCCACACCCTCGGGACAGCTTAATGAAAAACTGTTTTTT | CASSPTPSGQLNEKLFF
TRBD2 | - | TRBJ2-7 | TRBV4-1 | TGCGCCAGCAGCCAAGGGGTGCGAGGTAGCGGGAGTGAAGAGCAGTACTTC | CASSQGVRGSGSEEQYF
TRBD1 | - | TRBJ1-3 | TRBV27 | TGTGCCAGCAGTTTTAAGCCGCTCGGGACAGGGGTCGGAAACACCATATATTTT | CASSFKPLGTGVGNTIYF
TRBD2 | - | TRBJ2-7 | TRBV7-9 | TGTGCCAGCAGCTGGGGCGGGGAGGGGACCTACGAGCAGTACTTC | CASSWGGEGTYEQYF
- | - | TRBJ1-3 | TRBV5-1 | TGCGCCAGCAGCCCCGACGGGTACTCTGGAAACACCATATATTTT | CASSPDGYSGNTIYF
- | - | TRBJ2-7 | TRBV6-2/TRBV6-3 | TGTGCCAGCAGCCCCGGGGGAGGAGTAGTTTACGAGCAGTACTTC | CASSPGGGVVYEQYF
TRBD2 | - | TRBJ2-7 | TRBV7-2 | TGTGCCAGCAGCTACCCTTTAGCGGGAGCTCACGAGCAGTACTTC | CASSYPLAGAHEQYF
TRBD1 | - | TRBJ1-2 | TRBV5-1 | TGCGCCAGCAGCGGTGACAGGGGGCGAGGCTACACCTTC | CASSGDRGRGYTF
TRBD1 | - | TRBJ1-1 | TRBV10-3 | TGTGCCATCAGTGGAAGACAGGGTATGAACACTGAAGCTTTCTTT | CAISGRQGMNTEAFF
- | - | TRBJ2-2 | TRBV5-1 | TGCGCCAGCAGCTTGGCGTCCGACTACGCCGGGACCGGGGAGCTGTTTTTT | CASSLASDYAGTGELFF
- | - | TRBJ2-3 | TRBV21-1 | - | CAAWGSGTPDTQYF
TRBD2 | few | TRBJ2-7 | TRBV4-2 | TGTGCCAGCAGCCAAGATGTGACTAGCGGATCCTACGAGCAGTACTTC | CASSQDVTSGSYEQYF
TRBD2 | - | TRBJ2-7 | TRBV5-1 | TGCGCCAGCAGCCCCAGCCCAGCGGGGAGCTCCTACGAGCAGTACTTC | CASSPSPAGSSYEQYF
- | - | TRBJ2-4 | TRBV5-1 | TGCGCCAGCAGCTTCCTATCGGGGGAGATCAAAAACATTCAGTACTTC | CASSFLSGEIKNIQYF